This TCR beta chain was documented in a study of regulatory T cells in long-lasting Graves disease. About the research overall: Patients with new Graves' disease had used antithyroid drugs below 3 months.

Study results and limitations: Rather than thyroid tissue, only peripheral blood underwent study.

The sample holds many counts of this clonotype. What it binds is not known. Time point specified: newly diagnosed GD, antithyroid drugs for less than 3 months. The TCR library used RNA extracted from PBMCs. The authors built TCR beta libraries using iRepertoire HTBI primers and Arm-PCR of CDR3 regions. TCRdb fed the multiplex PCR reads into MiXCR, producing one record per CDR3 protein. The sample lists hundreds of thousands of distinct CDR3 sequences, more than 15% occurring once. This same sample was also part of a study on T cells in Graves' hyperthyroidism and ophthalmopathy. As that study records: RT-PCR in the first round (using the HTBI primer set) targeted the TCR CDR3.

This sequence was found in a woman between 40 and 65 years old with Graves disease. The sequencing used peripheral blood mononuclear cells (PBMCs), collected at new diagnosis, from a patient treated with antithyroid drugs.

Here the CDR3 reads CASRPSVTEAFF. The CDR3 DNA reads as TGTGCCAGCAGACCATCTGTCACTGAAGCTTTCTTT. The rearrangement links TRBV28 to TRBJ1-1; unclear D gene. The ends were cut back, 6 bases at V and 4 bases at J, with 9 bases in the middle. This CDR3 has 12 amino acids. From germline, CDR1 is MDHEN and CDR2 SYDVKM. Full variable domain (outside the CDR3, taken from reference TRBV28 and TRBJ1-1): DVKVTQSSRYLVKRTGEKVFLECVQDMDHENMFWYRQDPGLGLRLIYFSYDVKMKEKGDIPEGYSVSREKKERFSLILESASTNQTSMYLCASRPSVTEAFFGQGTRLTVV.